Listed below are T cell receptor beta chains from one sample, sequenced in a study of blood T cell repertoires in COVID-19. Clones were sequenced by immunoSEQ multiplex PCR, and TCRdb holds only the in-frame ones, with some missing. The repertoire consists of about 340,000 clones, with about 83% occurring once and the leading ten covering approximately 3.1%. Sequenced sample: peripheral blood. These receptors were taken from a man younger than 45 with active or convalescent COVID-19. The CDR3 runs from the conserved cysteine through the conserved F or W. Each record gives: V gene, CDR3 protein.

>TRBV28
CASSDRQVPANQPQHF
>TRBV28
CASTPRRGGNTDTQYF
>TRBV10-3
CAITGQALGDTQYF
>TRBV7-3
CASSLSPAGTEAFF
>TRBV24-1
CATSDLHRDTQYF
>TRBV30
CAWDRLAGVLTQYF
>TRBV7-3
CASSWRGAQETQYF
>TRBV5-8
CASSYQRTGNTEAFF
>TRBV7-2
CASSLSVGGWNNEQFF
>TRBV19
CASSEGLAGVGETQYF
>TRBV5-5
CASSPVTSPLHF
>TRBV6-2/TRBV6-3
CASSYWQGHYEQYF
>TRBV5-6
CASSLRTSGMDTQYF
>TRBV7-3
CASSLTVGDTQYF
>TRBV2
CASSVLAGPSYNEQFF
>TRBV7-3
CASSPGTSGSPQYF
>TRBV7-3
CASSQIPGTSVTSDTQYF
>TRBV20-1
CSAAGELFF
>TRBV7-3
CASSSPWLRTDTQYF
>TRBV14
CASSRRDNEQFF
>TRBV27
CASSAPTSDTQYF
>TRBV7-3
CASSPDGGLETQYF
>TRBV6-1
CASSEARLANVRETQYF
>TRBV21-1
CASSKGRGGIVTEAFF
>TRBV18
CASSPLRGTGGYNEQFF
>TRBV12-3/TRBV12-4
CASSLSDFYEQYF
>TRBV27
CASSSGRGLGTEAFF
>TRBV10-3
CAISKTENTEAFF
>TRBV6-5
CASSKDRDTEAFF
>TRBV6-5
CASSPGTLRGEQYF
>TRBV12-3/TRBV12-4
CASFHNEAEAFF
>TRBV18
CASSPTRDYGYTF
>TRBV4-1
CASRSAGTNYYEQYF
>TRBV30
CAWRAGATEAFF
>TRBV7-9
CASSLGTGVGSPLHF